What follows are 5 T cell receptor beta chains derived from one specimen sequenced in a study of CD8+ T cells in alopecia areata. This sample's treatment: oral pan-JAK inhibitor, 5-10 mg twice daily. TCR sequencing used cDNA made by reverse transcription of extracted RNA. Clones were read by immunoSEQ multiplex PCR, and TCRdb kept only the in-frame ones, dropping some. Among about 200,000 clones listed, under 70% were seen once. The sample was CD4+ T cells sorted from blood, taken at week 4, from a patient treated with tofacitinib. All receptors come from a human donor with alopecia areata.

The chain recombines TRBV7-2 with TRBJ2-5, with D unresolved. The CDR3 contains 14 residues. The V gene's germline CDR1 is SGHTA and CDR2 FQGNSA. Between the trimmed V and J ends, which lost 2 bases and 0 bases, there was a span of 7 bases. In DNA form, the CDR3 reads TGTGCCAGCAGCTTAAGACGAAACCAAGAGACCCAGTACTTC. Translating gives CASSLRRNQETQYF.

This clone was seen only a few times. This sample includes further DNA sequences coding for the same CDR3. This sequence joins TRBV7-2 and TRBJ1-1, with D unresolved. Trimming removed 3 bases at V and 3 bases at J, with 8 bases between. The germline V gene has CDR1 SGHTA and CDR2 FQGNSA. The CDR3 has 13 residues. This CDR3 is CASSFSGDTEAFF. CDR3 in DNA: TGTGCCAGCAGCTTCTCGGGAGACACTGAAGCTTTCTTT.

This clone was observed a single time. The V call is TRBV10-3, the J call TRBJ2-7, with 10 bases lining up with TRBD2. The CDR3 is 13 residues long. CDR1 ENHRY and CDR2 SYGVKD come from the germline V gene. After removal of 9 bases from V and 0 bases from J, the junction contained 2 bases not matched to a gene. The CDR3 here is CAMSGGASYEQYF. The CDR3 coding sequence is TGTGCCATGAGCGGGGGGGCCTCCTACGAGCAGTACTTC.

In its sample, this clone was seen once. This chain's CDR3 is CASSARTVYGYTF. The CDR3 nucleotides are TGTGCCAGCAGTGCCAGGACCGTCTATGGCTACACCTTC. The chain combines TRBV2 with TRBJ1-2; D unresolved. The CDR3 totals 13 residues. CDR1 and CDR2 from the germline V gene are SNHLY and FYNNEI. The V and J ends lost 4 bases and 4 bases respectively, with 10 bases between them.

The V gene is TRBV5-4, the J gene TRBJ1-2; TRBD1 matches 10 bases. The CDR3 has 14 amino acids. After removal of 7 bases from V and 6 bases from J, the junction contained 9 bases not matched to a gene. CDR1 is SGHNT and CDR2 is YYREEE in the germline V gene (reference sequence). The CDR3 region is CASRTGQGIDGYTF. Here the CDR3 DNA reads TGTGCCAGCCGAACGGGACAGGGGATTGATGGCTACACCTTC. The whole variable domain, remainder taken from reference TRBV5-4 and TRBJ1-2, is ETGVTQSPTHLIKTRGQQVTLRCSSQSGHNTVSWYQQALGQGPQFIFQYYREEENGRGNFPPRFSGLQFPNYSSELNVNALELDDSALYLCASRTGQGIDGYTFGSGTRLTVV.